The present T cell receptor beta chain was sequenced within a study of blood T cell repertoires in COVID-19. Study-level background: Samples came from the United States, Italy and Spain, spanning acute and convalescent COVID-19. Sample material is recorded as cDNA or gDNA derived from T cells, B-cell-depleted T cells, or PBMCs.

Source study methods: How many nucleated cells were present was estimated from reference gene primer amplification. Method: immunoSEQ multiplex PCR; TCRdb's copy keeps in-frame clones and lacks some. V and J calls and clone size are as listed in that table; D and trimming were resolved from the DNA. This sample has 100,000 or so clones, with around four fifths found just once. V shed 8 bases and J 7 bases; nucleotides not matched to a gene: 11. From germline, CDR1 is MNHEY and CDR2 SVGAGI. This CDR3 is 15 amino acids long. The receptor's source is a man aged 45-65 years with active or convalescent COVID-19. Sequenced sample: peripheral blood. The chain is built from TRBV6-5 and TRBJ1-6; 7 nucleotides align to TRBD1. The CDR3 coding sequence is TGTGCCAGCGCATACTCGACAGGGCCCAATTCACCCCTCCACTTT. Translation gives CASAYSTGPNSPLHF.